This T cell receptor beta chain was captured by sequencing in a study of T and B cells in COVID-19 patients. Study results and caveats: Symptomatic-phase blood samples from mildly ill patients and early samples from severe cases were scarce. Active COVID-19 showed highly clonal TRB repertoires; recovery showed diversity and richness above healthy donors.

Multiplex PCR with BIOMED2 TRB-A/B primer pools amplified TRB rearrangements. TCRdb re-called the multiplex PCR reads with MiXCR, one entry per CDR3 protein. The sample shows fewer than 15,000 distinct CDR3 sequences, 25% of them seen only once. V gave up 1 base and J gave up 0 bases; unmatched junction bases: 3. Germline V gene sequence: CDR1 MNHEY, CDR2 SMNVEV (reference sequence). The CDR3 totals 15 residues. Blood genomic DNA input for TRB amplification was about 240-550 ng. This clonotype is deemed medium-sized. The antigen is undetermined. The chain links TRBV27 to TRBJ2-7, with 7 bases lining up with TRBD2. The material sequenced was blood. The source of this sequence is a human donor who had recovered from COVID-19. CDR3 bases: TGTGCCAGCAGTTTATGGGGCGGGAGCTCCTACGAGCAGTACTTC. This sequence encodes CASSLWGGSSYEQYF.